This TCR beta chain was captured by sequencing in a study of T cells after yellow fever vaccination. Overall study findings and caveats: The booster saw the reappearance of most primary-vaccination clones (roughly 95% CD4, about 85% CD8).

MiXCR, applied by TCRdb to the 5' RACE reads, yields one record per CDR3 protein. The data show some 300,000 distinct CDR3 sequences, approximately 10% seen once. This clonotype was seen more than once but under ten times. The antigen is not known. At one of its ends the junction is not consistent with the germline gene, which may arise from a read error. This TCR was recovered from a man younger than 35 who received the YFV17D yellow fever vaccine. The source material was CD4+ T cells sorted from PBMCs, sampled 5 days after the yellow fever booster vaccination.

This chain's CDR3 is CAREYQLGF. The CDR3 region has the DNA TGTGCCAGAGAATACCAACTTGGCTTC. The chain is built from TRBV10-3 and TRBJ2-5; D is unresolved. The length of the CDR3 is 9 residues. Germline V lookup: CDR1 ENHRY, CDR2 SYGVKD.